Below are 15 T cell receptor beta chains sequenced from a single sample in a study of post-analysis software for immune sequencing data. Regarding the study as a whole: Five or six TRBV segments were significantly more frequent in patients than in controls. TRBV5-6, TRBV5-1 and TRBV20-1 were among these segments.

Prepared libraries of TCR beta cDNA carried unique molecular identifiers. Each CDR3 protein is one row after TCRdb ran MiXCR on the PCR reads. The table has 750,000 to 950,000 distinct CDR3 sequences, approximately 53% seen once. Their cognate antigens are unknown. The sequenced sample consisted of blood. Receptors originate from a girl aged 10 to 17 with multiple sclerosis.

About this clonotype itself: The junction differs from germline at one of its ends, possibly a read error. CDR3 in DNA: TGCGCCAGCCGCCACGGACAGCAAGAGACCCAGTACTTC. It yields the protein CASRHGQQETQYF. J is TRBJ2-5 and V is TRBV7-2; tentatively, D is TRBD1 (6 bases). The CDR3 totals 13 residues. The germline V gene encodes CDR1 SGHTA and CDR2 FQGNSA.

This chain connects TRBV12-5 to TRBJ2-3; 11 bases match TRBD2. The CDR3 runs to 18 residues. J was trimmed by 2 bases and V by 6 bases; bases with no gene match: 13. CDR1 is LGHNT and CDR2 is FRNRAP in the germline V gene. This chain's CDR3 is CASGPPGLAGGPTDTQYF. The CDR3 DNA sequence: TGTGCTAGTGGCCCACCCGGTCTAGCGGGAGGCCCCACAGATACGCAGTATTTT.

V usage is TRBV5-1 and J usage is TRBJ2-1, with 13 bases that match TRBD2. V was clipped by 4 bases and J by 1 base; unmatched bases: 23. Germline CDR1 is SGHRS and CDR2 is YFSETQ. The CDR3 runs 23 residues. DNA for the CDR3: TGCGCCAGCAGCCTTATGGGCCCCGCGAGGACTAGCGGGAGTTGGGGGTCCTACAATGAGCAGTTCTTC. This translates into CASSLMGPARTSGSWGSYNEQFF.

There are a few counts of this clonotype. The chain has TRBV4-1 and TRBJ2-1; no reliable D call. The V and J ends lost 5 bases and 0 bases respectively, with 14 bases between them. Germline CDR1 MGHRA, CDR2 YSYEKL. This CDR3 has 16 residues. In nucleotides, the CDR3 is TGCGCCAGCAGCAGCCGGGCAGTCGTCTCCTACAATGAGCAGTTCTTC. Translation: CASSSRAVVSYNEQFF.

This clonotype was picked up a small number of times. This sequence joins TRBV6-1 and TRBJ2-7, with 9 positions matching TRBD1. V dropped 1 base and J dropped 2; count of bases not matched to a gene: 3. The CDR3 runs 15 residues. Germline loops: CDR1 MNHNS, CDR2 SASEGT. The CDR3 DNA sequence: TGTGCCAGCAGTGAAGTGGGGGACAGGGCCTACGAGCAGTACTTC. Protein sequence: CASSEVGDRAYEQYF.

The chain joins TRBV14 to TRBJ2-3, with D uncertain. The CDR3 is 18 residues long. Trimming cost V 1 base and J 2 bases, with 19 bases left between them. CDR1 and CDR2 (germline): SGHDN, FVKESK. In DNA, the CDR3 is TGTGCCAGCAGCCAAGGGCGAGTCTCCCCTTTTAACACAGATACGCAGTATTTT. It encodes CASSQGRVSPFNTDTQYF.

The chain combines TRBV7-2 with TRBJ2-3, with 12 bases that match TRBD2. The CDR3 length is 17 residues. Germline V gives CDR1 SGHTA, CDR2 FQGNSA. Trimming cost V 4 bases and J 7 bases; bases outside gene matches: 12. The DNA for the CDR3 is TGTGCCAGCAGCTCTCGGACTAGCGGGACCCTCTTATATACGCAGTATTTT. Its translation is CASSSRTSGTLLYTQYF.

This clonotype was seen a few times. CDR3 region: CASSFPGLGETQYF. The CDR3 DNA reads as TGTGCCAGCAGCTTTCCGGGCCTAGGGGAGACCCAGTACTTC. The chain employs TRBV7-9 and TRBJ2-5; D not certain. The CDR3 length is 14 residues. Looked up from germline, CDR1 is SEHNR and CDR2 is FQNEAQ (reference sequence). Trimming removed 3 bases from V and 5 bases from J, with 13 bases in between.

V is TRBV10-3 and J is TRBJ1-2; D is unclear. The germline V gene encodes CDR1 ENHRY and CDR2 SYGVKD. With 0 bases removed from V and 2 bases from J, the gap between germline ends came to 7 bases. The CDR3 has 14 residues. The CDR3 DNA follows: TGTGCCATCAGTGAGTCTAAAGTCAACTATGGCTACACCTTC. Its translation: CAISESKVNYGYTF.

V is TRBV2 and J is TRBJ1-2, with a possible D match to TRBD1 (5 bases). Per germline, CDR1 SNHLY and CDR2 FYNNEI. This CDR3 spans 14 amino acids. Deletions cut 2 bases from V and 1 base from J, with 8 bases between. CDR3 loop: CASSEQGGNYGYTF. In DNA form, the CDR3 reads TGTGCCAGCAGTGAACAGGGTGGTAACTATGGCTACACCTTC.

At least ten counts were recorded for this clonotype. In nucleotides, the CDR3 is TGTGCCAGCAGACCACTAGCGGGGGGGCCCTATACGCAGTATTTT. Protein sequence: CASRPLAGGPYTQYF. The chain uses TRBV12-3 or TRBV12-4 and TRBJ2-3; 13 positions match TRBD2. The CDR3 has 15 amino acids. The junction had 7 bases not matched to a gene; V was cut back by 6 bases and J by 7 bases.

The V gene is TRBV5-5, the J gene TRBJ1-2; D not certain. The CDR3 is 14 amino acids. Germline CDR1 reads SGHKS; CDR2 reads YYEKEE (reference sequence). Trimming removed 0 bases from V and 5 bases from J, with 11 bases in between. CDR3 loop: CASSLARGTYGYTF. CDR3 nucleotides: TGTGCCAGCAGCTTGGCTAGAGGCACATATGGCTACACCTTC.

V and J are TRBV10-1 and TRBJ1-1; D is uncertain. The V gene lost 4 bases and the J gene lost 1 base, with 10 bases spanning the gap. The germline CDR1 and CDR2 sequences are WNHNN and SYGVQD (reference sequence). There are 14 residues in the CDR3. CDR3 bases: TGCGCCAGCAGTGGTAGCAGCGGGAACACTGAAGCTTTCTTT. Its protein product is CASSGSSGNTEAFF.

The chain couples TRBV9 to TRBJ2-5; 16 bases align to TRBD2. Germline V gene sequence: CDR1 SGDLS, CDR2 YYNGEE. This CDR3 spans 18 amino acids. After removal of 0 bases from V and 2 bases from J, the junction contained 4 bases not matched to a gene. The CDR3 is CASSVAGTSGRGQETQYF. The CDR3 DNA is TGTGCCAGCAGCGTAGCTGGGACTAGCGGGAGGGGTCAAGAGACCCAGTACTTC.

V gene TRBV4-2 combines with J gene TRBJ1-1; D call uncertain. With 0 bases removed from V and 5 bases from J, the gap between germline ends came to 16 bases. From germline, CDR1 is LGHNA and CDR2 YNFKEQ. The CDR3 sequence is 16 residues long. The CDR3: CASSQDLFGMGTEAFF. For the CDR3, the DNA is TGTGCCAGCAGCCAAGATCTTTTCGGCATGGGGACTGAAGCTTTCTTT.